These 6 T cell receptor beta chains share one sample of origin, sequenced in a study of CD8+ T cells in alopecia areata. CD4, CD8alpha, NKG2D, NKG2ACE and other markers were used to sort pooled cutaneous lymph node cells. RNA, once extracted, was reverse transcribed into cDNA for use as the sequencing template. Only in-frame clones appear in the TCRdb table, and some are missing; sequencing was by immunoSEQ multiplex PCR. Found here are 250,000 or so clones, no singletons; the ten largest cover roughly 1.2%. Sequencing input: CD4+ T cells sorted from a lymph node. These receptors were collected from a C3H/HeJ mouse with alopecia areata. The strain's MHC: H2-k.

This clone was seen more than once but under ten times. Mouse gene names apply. The CDR3 here is CASSEDWGEGQNTLYF. Incomplete CDR3 DNA: TGTGCCAGCAGTGAAGACTGGGGGGAGGGGCAAAAC. The rearrangement uses TRBV13-1 and TRBJ2-4; 10 positions match TRBD2. The read falls 4 residues short of the CDR3 end, and the missing part is taken from the germline J gene. CDR1 and CDR2 from the germline V gene are NSHNY and SYGAGN. CDR3 length equals 16 residues. Germline trimming cut 2 bases from V and 3 bases from J; bases unmatched to any gene: 6.

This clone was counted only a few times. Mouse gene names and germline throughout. The covered CDR3 bases are TGTGCCAGCAGTGGATCGGGACAAAACCAAGAC. This codes for CASSGSGQNQD. In full, the CDR3 is CASSGSGQNQDTQYF. J is TRBJ2-5 and V is TRBV13-1; tentatively, D is TRBD1 (6 bases). The CDR3 end is not reached by the read, which stops 4 residues before it; the germline J gene fills it in. This CDR3 comprises 15 residues. The V end lost 3 bases, the J end lost 0 bases, and 11 bases lay between the germline ends. Germline CDR1 reads NSHNY; CDR2 reads SYGAGN.

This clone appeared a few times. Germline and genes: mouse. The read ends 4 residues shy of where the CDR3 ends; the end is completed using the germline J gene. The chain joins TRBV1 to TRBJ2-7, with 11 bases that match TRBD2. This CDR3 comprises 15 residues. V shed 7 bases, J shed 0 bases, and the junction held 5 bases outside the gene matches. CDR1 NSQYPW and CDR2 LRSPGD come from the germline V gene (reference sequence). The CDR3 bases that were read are TGCACCTGCACCAGACTGGGGGGGAGCTCCTAT. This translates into CTCTRLGGSSY. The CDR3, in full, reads CTCTRLGGSSYEQYF. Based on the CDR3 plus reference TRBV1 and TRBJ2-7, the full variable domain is VTLLEQNPRWRLVPRGQAVNLRCILKNSQYPWMSWYQQDLQKQLQWLFTLRSPGDKEVKSLPGADYLATRVTDTELRLQVANMSQGRTLYCTCTRLGGSSYEQYFGPGTRLTVL.

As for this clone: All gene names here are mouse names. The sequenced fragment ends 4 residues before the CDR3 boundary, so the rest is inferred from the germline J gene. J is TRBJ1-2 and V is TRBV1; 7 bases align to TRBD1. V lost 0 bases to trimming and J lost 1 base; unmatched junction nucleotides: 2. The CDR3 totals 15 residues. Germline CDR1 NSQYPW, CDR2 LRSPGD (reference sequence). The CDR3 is CTCSADNRGNSDYTF. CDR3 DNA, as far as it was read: TGCACCTGCAGTGCAGATAACAGGGGAAACTCC.

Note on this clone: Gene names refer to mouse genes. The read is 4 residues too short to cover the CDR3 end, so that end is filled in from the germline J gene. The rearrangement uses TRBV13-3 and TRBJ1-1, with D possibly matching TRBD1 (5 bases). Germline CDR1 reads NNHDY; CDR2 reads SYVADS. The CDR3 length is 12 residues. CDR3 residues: CASSVDRAEVFF. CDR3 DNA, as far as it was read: TGTGCCAGCAGTGTCGACAGAGCA.

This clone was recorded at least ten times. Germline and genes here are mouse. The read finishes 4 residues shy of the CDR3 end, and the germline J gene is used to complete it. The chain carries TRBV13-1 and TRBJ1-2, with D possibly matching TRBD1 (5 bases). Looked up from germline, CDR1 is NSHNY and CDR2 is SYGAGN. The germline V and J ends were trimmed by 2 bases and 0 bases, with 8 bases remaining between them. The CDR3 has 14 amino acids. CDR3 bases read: TGTGCCAGCAGTGAAAGGGGTTCAAACTCC. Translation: CASSERGSNS. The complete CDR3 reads CASSERGSNSDYTF.